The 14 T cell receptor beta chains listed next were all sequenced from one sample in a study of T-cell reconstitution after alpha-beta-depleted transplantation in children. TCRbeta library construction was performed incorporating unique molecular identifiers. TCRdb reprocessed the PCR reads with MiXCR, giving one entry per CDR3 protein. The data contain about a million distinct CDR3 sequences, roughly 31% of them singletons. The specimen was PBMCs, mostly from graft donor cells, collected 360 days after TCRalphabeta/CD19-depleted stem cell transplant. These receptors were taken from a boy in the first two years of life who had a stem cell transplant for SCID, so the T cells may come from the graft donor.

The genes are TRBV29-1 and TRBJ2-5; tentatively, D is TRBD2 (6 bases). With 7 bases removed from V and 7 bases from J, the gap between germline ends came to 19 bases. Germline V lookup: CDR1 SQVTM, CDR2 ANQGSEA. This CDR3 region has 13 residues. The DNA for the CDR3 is TGCAGCGCTGAGGCGGGGCCCCATGGGACCCAGTACTTC. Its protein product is CSAEAGPHGTQYF.

Here the CDR3 reads CSVEPQVGTETQYF. CDR3 sequence (DNA): TGCAGCGTTGAACCCCAGGTGGGGACCGAGACCCAGTACTTC. The chain joins TRBV29-1 to TRBJ2-5; D assignment may be TRBD1 or TRBD2 (5 bases each). The ends were cut back, 2 bases at V and 5 bases at J, with 15 bases in the middle. Germline CDR1 and CDR2: SQVTM and ANQGSEA. CDR3 length equals 14 residues.

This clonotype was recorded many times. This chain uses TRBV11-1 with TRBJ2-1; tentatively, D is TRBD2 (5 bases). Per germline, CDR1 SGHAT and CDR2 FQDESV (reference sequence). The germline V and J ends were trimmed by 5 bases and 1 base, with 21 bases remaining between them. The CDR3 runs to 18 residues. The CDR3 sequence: CASSPLLSREGSYNEQFF. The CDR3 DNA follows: TGTGCCAGCAGCCCCCTTTTGTCCCGCGAGGGTTCCTACAATGAGCAGTTCTTC.

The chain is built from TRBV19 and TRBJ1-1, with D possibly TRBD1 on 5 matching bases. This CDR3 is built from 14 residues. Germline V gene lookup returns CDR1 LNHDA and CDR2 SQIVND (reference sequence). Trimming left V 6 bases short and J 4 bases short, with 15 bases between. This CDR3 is CASRRGPGFTEAFF. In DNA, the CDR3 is TGTGCCAGTAGGAGGGGCCCGGGTTTCACTGAAGCTTTCTTT.

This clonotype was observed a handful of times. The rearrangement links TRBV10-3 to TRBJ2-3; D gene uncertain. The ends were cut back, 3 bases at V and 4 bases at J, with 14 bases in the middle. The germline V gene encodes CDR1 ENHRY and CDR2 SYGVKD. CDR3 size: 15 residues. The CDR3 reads CAISDLSDGADTQYF. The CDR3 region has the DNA TGTGCCATCAGTGATCTTTCCGATGGGGCAGATACGCAGTATTTT.

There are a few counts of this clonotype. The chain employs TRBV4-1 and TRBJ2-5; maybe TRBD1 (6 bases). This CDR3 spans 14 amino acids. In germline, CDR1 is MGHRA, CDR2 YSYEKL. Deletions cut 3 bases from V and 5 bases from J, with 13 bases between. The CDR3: CASSHDRPGETQYF. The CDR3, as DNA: TGCGCCAGCAGCCACGACAGGCCGGGGGAGACCCAGTACTTC.

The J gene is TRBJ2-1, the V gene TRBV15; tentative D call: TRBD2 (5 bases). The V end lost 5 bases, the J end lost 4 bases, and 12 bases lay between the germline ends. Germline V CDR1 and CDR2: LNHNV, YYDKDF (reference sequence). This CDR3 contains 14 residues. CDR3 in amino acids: CATSLGTGYNEQFF. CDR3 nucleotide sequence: TGTGCCACCAGCCTGGGAACGGGGTACAATGAGCAGTTCTTC.

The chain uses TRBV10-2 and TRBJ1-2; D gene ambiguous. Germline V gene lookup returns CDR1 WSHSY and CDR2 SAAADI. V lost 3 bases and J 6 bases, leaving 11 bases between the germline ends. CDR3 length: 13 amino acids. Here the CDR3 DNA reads TGCGCCAGCAGTGATGGGGAAGTTGATGGCTACACCTTC. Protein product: CASSDGEVDGYTF.

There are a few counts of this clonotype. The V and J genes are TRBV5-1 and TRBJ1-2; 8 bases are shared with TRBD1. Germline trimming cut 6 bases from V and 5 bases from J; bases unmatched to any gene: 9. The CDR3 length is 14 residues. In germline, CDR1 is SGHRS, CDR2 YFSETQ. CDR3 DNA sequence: TGCGCCAGCAACCCCGGGACAGGATTTTATGGCTACACCTTC. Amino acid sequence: CASNPGTGFYGYTF.

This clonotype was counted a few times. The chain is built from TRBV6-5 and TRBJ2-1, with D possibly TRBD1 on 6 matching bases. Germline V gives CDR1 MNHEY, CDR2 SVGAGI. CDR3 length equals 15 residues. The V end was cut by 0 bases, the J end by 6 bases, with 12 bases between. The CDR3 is CASSYSLQGLNEQFF. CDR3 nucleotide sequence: TGTGCCAGCAGTTACTCTCTCCAGGGGCTCAATGAGCAGTTCTTC.

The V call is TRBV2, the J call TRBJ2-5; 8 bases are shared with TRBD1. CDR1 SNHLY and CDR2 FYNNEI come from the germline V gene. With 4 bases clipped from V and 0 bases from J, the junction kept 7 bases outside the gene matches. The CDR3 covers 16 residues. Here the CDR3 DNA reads TGTGCCAGCAGTGCTCGGACAGGGAAGTACCAAGAGACCCAGTACTTC. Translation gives CASSARTGKYQETQYF.

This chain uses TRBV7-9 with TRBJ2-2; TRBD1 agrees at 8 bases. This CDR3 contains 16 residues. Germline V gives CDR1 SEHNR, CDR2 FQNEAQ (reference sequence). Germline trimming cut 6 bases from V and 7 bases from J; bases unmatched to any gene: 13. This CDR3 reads CASRPHGRGQSGELFF. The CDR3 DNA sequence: TGTGCCAGCAGACCCCATGGCAGGGGGCAAAGCGGGGAGCTGTTTTTT.

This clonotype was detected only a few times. CDR3 DNA: TGTGCCAGCAGTTTCGGACAGGGGCTCACAGATACGCAGTATTTT. Its protein product is CASSFGQGLTDTQYF. The V call is TRBV12-3 or TRBV12-4, the J call TRBJ2-3, with 9 bases fitting TRBD1. CDR3 length equals 15 residues. V was clipped by 3 bases and J by 2 bases; unmatched bases: 3.

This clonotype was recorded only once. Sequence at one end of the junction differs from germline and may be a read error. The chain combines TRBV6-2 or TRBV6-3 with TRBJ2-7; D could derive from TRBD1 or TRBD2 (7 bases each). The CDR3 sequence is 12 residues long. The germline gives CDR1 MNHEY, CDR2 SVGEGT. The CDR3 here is CASSPSGGGMDF. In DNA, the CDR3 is TGTGCCAGCAGCCCCTCAGGGGGGGGAATGGACTTC.